What follows are 9 T cell receptor beta chains derived from one specimen sequenced in a study of T-cell memory formation after mild COVID-19. TCRdb passed the 5' RACE reads through MiXCR, listing each CDR3 protein once. This table holds about 81,000 distinct CDR3 sequences, about 23% found once. Sequencing input: PBMCs or a T cell subset sorted from them (not recorded which). The receptors here all came from a man younger than 35 who had mild COVID-19 (a few samples of this study predate the infection). Cell type and time point are not known.

This chain uses TRBV4-2 with TRBJ1-6; 7 bases agree with TRBD1. With V trimmed by 3 bases and J by 6 bases, 5 bases remained unmatched. Germline CDR1 LGHNA, CDR2 YNFKEQ. This CDR3 has 15 residues. The CDR3 region is CASSHVGQTNSPLHF. The DNA for the CDR3 is TGTGCCAGCAGCCACGTGGGACAGACTAATTCACCCCTCCACTTT.

The gene calls are TRBV29-1 and TRBJ1-2; D perhaps matches TRBD1 (6 bases). CDR1 and CDR2 (germline): SQVTM, ANQGSEA. Trimming stripped 3 bases from V and 4 bases from J, with 9 bases between. The CDR3 spans 12 residues. In DNA form, the CDR3 reads TGCAGCGTTGAGGACAGTGGCTATGGCTACACCTTC. Translated, it gives CSVEDSGYGYTF.

This clonotype was seen only once. At one end the junction does not follow the germline gene, possibly because of a read error. The chain combines TRBV20-1 with TRBJ2-7; D call uncertain. Germline CDR1 and CDR2: DFQATT and SNEGSKA (reference sequence). This CDR3 region has 15 residues. The CDR3 region is CSARDWLGSSHEQYF. The CDR3 coding sequence is TGCAGTGCTAGAGATTGGCTCGGAAGCTCCCACGAGCAGTACTTC.

The gene calls are TRBV4-3 and TRBJ2-5; D perhaps matches TRBD1 (5 bases). V lost 0 bases, J lost 1 base, and 9 bases lay in between. The CDR3 totals 15 residues. Germline loops: CDR1 LGHNA, CDR2 YSLEER. The CDR3 region has the DNA TGCGCCAGCAGCCAAGATTGGGGCCTCCAAGAGACCCAGTACTTC. Translation: CASSQDWGLQETQYF.

The genes are TRBV3-1 and TRBJ2-5; tentatively, D is TRBD2 (5 bases). V was cut by 2 bases and J by 5 bases, with 9 bases left in between. Germline assignment: CDR1 LGHDT and CDR2 YNNKEL (reference sequence). The CDR3 totals 13 residues. For the CDR3, the DNA is TGTGCCAGCAGCCAAACCGGGGAGGAGACCCAGTACTTC. Its translation is CASSQTGEETQYF.

This clonotype was seen only a few times. V is TRBV29-1 and J is TRBJ2-5; D remains unclear. This CDR3 spans 12 amino acids. CDR1 is SQVTM, CDR2 ANQGSEA, per germline. The V end was cut by 5 bases, the J end by 4 bases, with 11 bases between. The chain's CDR3 is CSVRRPRETQYF. The DNA for the CDR3 is TGCAGCGTTCGGCGGCCTCGAGAGACCCAGTACTTC.

This sequence joins TRBV27 and TRBJ2-1, with D tentatively TRBD2 (6 bases). CDR1 and CDR2 from the germline V gene are MNHEY and SMNVEV (reference sequence). V lost 3 bases, J lost 12 bases, and 12 bases lay in between. The CDR3 consists of 12 residues. The DNA of the CDR3 is TGTGCCAGCAGTTTCACGGGACTTGGGCAGTTCTTC. This encodes CASSFTGLGQFF.

There are many counts of this clonotype. This chain links TRBV5-5 with TRBJ1-1; D is perhaps TRBD1 (5 bases). Trimming cost V 2 bases and J 1 base, with 9 bases left between them. This CDR3 region has 14 residues. Germline CDR1 is SGHKS and CDR2 is YYEKEE (reference sequence). CDR3 nucleotides: TGTGCCAGCAGCTTCAGGGCCAAGAACACTGAAGCTTTCTTT. Protein: CASSFRAKNTEAFF.

This clonotype was observed a few times. This chain links TRBV5-1 with TRBJ2-3, with D perhaps TRBD2 (7 bases). Trimming removed 4 bases at V and 0 bases at J, with 15 bases between. From germline, CDR1 is SGHRS and CDR2 YFSETQ. The CDR3 extends over 16 amino acids. In DNA form, the CDR3 reads TGCGCCAGCAGCACGGCGGGGGCCTCTAGCACAGATACGCAGTATTTT. It is translated as CASSTAGASSTDTQYF. The variable domain in full, completed from reference TRBV5-1 and TRBJ2-3, reads KAGVTQTPRYLIKTRGQQVTLSCSPISGHRSVSWYQQTPGQGLQFLFEYFSETQRNKGNFPGRFSGRQFSNSRSEMNVSTLELGDSALYLCASSTAGASSTDTQYFGPGTRLTVL.